These T cell receptor beta chains were read from a single sample in a study of blood T cell repertoires in COVID-19. Data came from immunoSEQ multiplex PCR; TCRdb stores just in-frame clones and leaves some out. The repertoire consists of under 130,000 clones, with 69% occurring once and the leading ten covering about 5.9%. What was sequenced was peripheral blood. The source of these receptors is a man older than 75 with acute or convalescent COVID-19. CDR3s include the opening cysteine and the closing phenylalanine or tryptophan. The D gene is left open where the match is weak. Clone size is shown for a subset of rows, as once, few, many or a class of expanded clone.

v_call	j_call	d_call	clone_size	cdr3_aa	cdr3_nt
TRBV6-2/TRBV6-3	TRBJ1-2	NA	once	CASSYISGSAFYGYTF	TGTGCCAGCAGTTACATAAGTGGGAGCGCTTTCTATGGCTACACCTTC
TRBV19	TRBJ2-1	TRBD2	NA	CASSRGLAGEQFF	TGTGCCAGTAGTAGGGGTCTAGCGGGTGAGCAGTTCTTC
TRBV2	TRBJ2-2	TRBD2	NA	CASRGTSGFTGELFF	TGTGCCAGCAGGGGGACTAGCGGATTTACCGGGGAGCTGTTTTTT
TRBV6-2/TRBV6-3	TRBJ1-5	NA	NA	CASSQSPGQGRNQPQHF	TGTGCCAGCAGCCAATCACCGGGACAAGGACGCAATCAGCCCCAGCATTTT
TRBV19	TRBJ1-5	TRBD1	NA	CASKFGQGAYNQPQHF	TGTGCCAGTAAATTCGGACAGGGGGCCTACAATCAGCCCCAGCATTTT
TRBV28	TRBJ1-5	NA	NA	CASSLGLTGNQPQHF	TGTGCCAGCAGTTTAGGACTAACGGGCAATCAGCCCCAGCATTTT
TRBV5-4	TRBJ2-5	TRBD2	NA	CASSLALAGVETQYF	TGTGCCAGCAGCTTGGCACTAGCGGGAGTAGAGACCCAGTACTTC
TRBV7-6	TRBJ2-7	TRBD1	NA	CASSNRQGWTYEQYF	TGTGCCAGCAGCAATAGACAGGGGTGGACCTACGAGCAGTACTTC
TRBV5-1	TRBJ1-2	NA	NA	CASSFNQGLSGYTF	TGCGCCAGCAGCTTCAACCAGGGGTTGAGTGGCTACACCTTC
TRBV11-2	TRBJ2-2	TRBD1	NA	CASSPDRVTGELFF	TGTGCCAGCTCTCCAGACAGGGTGACCGGGGAGCTGTTTTTT
TRBV7-2	TRBJ1-2	NA	NA	CASSPDSLSYGYTF	TGTGCCAGCAGTCCGGACAGCCTTTCCTATGGCTACACCTTC
TRBV12-3/TRBV12-4	TRBJ1-2	NA	NA	CASTPVGHGYTF	TGTGCCAGCACTCCCGTGGGGCATGGCTACACCTTC
TRBV18	TRBJ1-5	NA	NA	CASSLTTGSNQPQHF	TGTGCCAGCTCACTGACTACGGGTAGCAATCAGCCCCAGCATTTT
TRBV4-3	TRBJ2-1	NA	NA	CASSQDYSYYNEQFF	TGCGCCAGCAGCCAAGACTACTCTTACTACAATGAGCAGTTCTTC
TRBV7-3	TRBJ1-1	TRBD1	NA	CASSAGTGAAEAFF	TGTGCCAGCAGCGCCGGGACAGGCGCGGCTGAAGCTTTCTTT